This entry lists 7 T cell receptor beta chains sequenced from one sample in a study of identical twins. A single record per CDR3 protein comes from TCRdb applying MiXCR to the 5' RACE reads. Of a few hundred thousand distinct CDR3 sequences in the sample, around 8% are singletons; the top ten hold 2.5% to 3.5%. These sequences were also reported in another study, on yellow fever vaccine responses in identical twins.

Specimen: CD8+ T cells sorted from blood. Receptors were obtained from a woman aged 18-29 years in good health.

V is TRBV12-3 or TRBV12-4 and J is TRBJ2-1, with a weak D call TRBD1 (7 bases). V gave up 8 bases and J gave up 8 bases, with 19 bases separating them. This CDR3 comprises 14 residues. DNA for the CDR3: TGTGCCAGCGGGACACAGGGGAGGAGAGATGAGCAGTTCTTC. Protein: CASGTQGRRDEQFF.

This clonotype was seen at least ten times. V is TRBV12-3 or TRBV12-4 and J is TRBJ2-3, with D uncertain. The CDR3 covers 12 residues. V lost 3 bases to trimming and J lost 5 bases, with 6 bases between them. The chain's CDR3 is CASSLNLDTQYF. CDR3 bases: TGTGCCAGCAGTTTGAATCTAGATACGCAGTATTTT.

The sample holds many counts of this clonotype. For the CDR3, the DNA is TGCGCCAGCAGCCAAGACCCTTCGCGGGAGGCCTACAATGAGCAGTTCTTC. Its protein product is CASSQDPSREAYNEQFF. The genes are TRBV4-3 and TRBJ2-1; 8 bases map to TRBD2. The CDR3 sequence is 17 residues long. V shed 0 bases, J shed 2 bases, and the junction held 6 bases outside the gene matches. The germline V gene has CDR1 LGHNA and CDR2 YSLEER.

At least ten counts were recorded for this clonotype. This sequence joins TRBV5-5 and TRBJ2-1; D remains ambiguous. The germline gives CDR1 SGHKS, CDR2 YYEKEE (reference sequence). The V end was cut by 0 bases, the J end by 5 bases, with 12 bases between. The CDR3 is 15 amino acids. CDR3 sequence (DNA): TGTGCCAGCAGCTTGGGCCTCTACGACCACAATGAGCAGTTCTTC. It specifies CASSLGLYDHNEQFF.

The V call is TRBV7-9, the J call TRBJ1-4, with TRBD1 identical over 7 bases. Germline loops: CDR1 SEHNR, CDR2 FQNEAQ (reference sequence). After removal of 1 base from V and 8 bases from J, the junction contained 4 bases not matched to a gene. The CDR3 has 14 amino acids. CDR3 sequence (DNA): TGTGCCAGCAGCTTAGAAGGGGGCTGGGAAAAACTGTTTTTT. Translated, it gives CASSLEGGWEKLFF.

This clonotype was detected a few times. The chain uses TRBV6-4 and TRBJ2-6; D not certain. This CDR3 has 16 amino acids. Trimming removed 7 bases from V and 0 bases from J, with 13 bases in between. Germline V gives CDR1 MRHNA, CDR2 SNTAGT. CDR3 DNA: TGTGCCAGCAACGAGGACGCTAGCTCTGGGGCCAACGTCCTGACTTTC. This gives the protein CASNEDASSGANVLTF.

This clonotype was counted many times. The gene calls are TRBV29-1 and TRBJ2-7; D call uncertain. Germline V CDR1 and CDR2: SQVTM, ANQGSEA. The V gene lost 0 bases and the J gene lost 4 bases, with 4 bases spanning the gap. The CDR3 has 11 residues. For the CDR3, the DNA is TGCAGCGTTGAAGAATATTACGAGCAGTACTTC. This encodes CSVEEYYEQYF.